This T cell receptor beta chain stems from a study of cytomegalovirus exposure and HLA in healthy donors (dated by TCRdb to the late 2010s). Context from the whole study: An earlier analysis of roughly 570 of the donors reported 276 Gb of sequence data and 117 million unique TCR beta sequences obtained from around 180 million T cells. Roughly 290 gigabases of sequencing data and 70 million to 95 million unique TCR sequences made up an early release that covered fewer than 650 HLA-typed donors. The genetic ancestry cluster associated with self-reported Caucasian donors included 65% to 90% of the roughly 400 genotyped donors. The aim of the study was to test whether cataloging public T cell receptors could identify signatures of past pathogen exposure. The T cell repertoires of about 700 subjects were profiled by immunosequencing and related to cytomegalovirus serostatus. In addition to the first cohort of 666 subjects, a separate validation cohort of over 90 different subjects was used. To predict cytomegalovirus infection status, the study combined high-throughput TCR immunosequencing, statistical association of individual TCRs with disease status, and machine learning. A later analysis re-examined previously published TCR beta repertoires from 600 to 700 donors and added high-resolution HLA genotyping to investigate patterns of TCR occurrence. In the later analysis, no new phenotypic data were used to find candidate immune exposures; instead, reliance was placed on TCR beta sequences and their occurrence across donors. An earlier analysis of fewer than 750 of the donors used high-throughput TCR beta sequencing to judge whether each TCR beta V gene segment behaved as functional or pseudogenic. Donor age, sex, ethnicity and CMV serostatus were collected together with the repertoire data. In a later genetic analysis, genome-wide SNP genotypes for about three fifths of the roughly 670 donors were used, and that subset was treated as a discovery cohort. All discovery cohort repertoires had been generated using a single sequencing platform. Class I and class II HLA loci were covered by the typing at four-digit resolution. The number of donors typed differed by locus, with roughly 620-640 for A, B, C, DRB1 and DQB1, over 500 for DQA1, 606 for DPA1, and some 440 for DPB1. Roughly five DR-DQ haplotypes were treated as single units for association and clustering because of strong linkage in the cohort. On average, roughly 240,000 unique TCR beta nucleotide sequences were sequenced per donor among roughly 430 genotyped donors of the cohort, with around 19% of those sequences being non-productive. Findings and caveats that apply to the study as a whole: Some IMGT-functional V segments, including TRBV6-2 and TRBV6-3, could not be distinguished by the 87-base-pair reads and were therefore excluded. In an earlier analysis of approximately 600 of the donors, most TCR beta V segments were observed in productive rearrangements about 87% or about 30% of the time, broadly matching IMGT annotations. Compared with the roughly 670-donor mean, donors in an Asian-associated ancestry cluster had fewer N-insertions in productive TCRs, according to a later genetic analysis. Most CMV-associated TCR beta chains appeared to be HLA-restricted in a later analysis, and the HLA associations seemed to be driven largely by CMV exposure. Only TCR beta chains were sequenced in this cohort, and the absence of alpha or paired-chain data limited detectable features. In a later analysis, HLA-associated TCR beta chains showed more clonal expansion and lower generation probabilities than non-associated chains that were equally common. Linkage disequilibrium might explain the correlated functional status among segregating V segments, but an unknown experimental factor could not be excluded. Three of the identified cytomegalovirus-associated TCR beta chains were confirmed in vitro to be specific for cytomegalovirus antigens. The study gave a list of 150 to 200 TCR beta chains associated with cytomegalovirus. Several of the top co-occurrence clusters appeared to be linked to parvovirus B19, influenza, CMV and Epstein-Barr virus, according to a later analysis. Roughly uniform sequencing depth across donors was assumed in presence/absence analyses, although this assumption may not hold. A later analysis associated 15,000 or so TCR beta sequences with specific HLA alleles at a false discovery rate of 0.05. Assigning TCR associations to individual alleles was difficult when HLA alleles, especially DR and DQ, strongly co-occurred. V-gene and J-gene trimming of TCR beta chains was associated with a missense DCLRE1C variant in a later genetic analysis, and the association was replicated in an independent cohort. The classifier was reported to diagnose cytomegalovirus status with high specificity and sensitivity in both the original and validation cohorts. Immune exposure information for the cohort was limited to CMV serostatus. Most TCR sequences were seen in very few donors, while some public TCRs were found in many individuals. According to the authors, the approach could potentially be generalized to other disease states and immunological phenotypes. The earlier analysis of around 600 of the donors excluded roughly 17 rarely observed V segments, including chromosome 9 orphons, because counts were too low. A group of highly shared sequence variants was considered likely to be a technical artifact of the sequencing pipeline. A further reported finding was that TCR beta sequences accurately predicted the HLA-A and HLA-B alleles for most subjects in the first cohort. HLA typing was unavailable for some donors at each locus, so association tests used only the typed subset. According to a later analysis, TCR association rates differed among HLA loci, with DRB1 alleles showing the most associated TCRs and HLA-C alleles showing the fewest.

The cohort comprised hundreds of healthy bone marrow donors. Cohort members were all nominally healthy when sampled, although unrecorded immune exposures were likely present. The donor was CMV seropositive and was included in the group of around 300 seropositive cohort members. Each donor provided a peripheral blood sample, and peripheral blood mononuclear cells were used for TCR beta sequencing. The Qiagen DNeasy Blood Extraction Kit was used to extract genomic DNA from the blood cell samples. In regard to this clone: No antigen is known for it. The record has no base qualities; no much larger clone is one base away.

Library generation was performed with the immunoSEQ multiplex PCR assay. For the multiplex PCR, a mixture combining 60 forward primers for TCR Vbeta segments and 13 reverse primers for TCR Jbeta segments was used. A multiplex PCR assay on genomic DNA amplified the CDR3 region of rearranged TCR beta genes. On the Illumina HiSeq System, the amplified TCR beta libraries were sequenced as 87-base-pair reads. Per the source publication's procedure: In a later analysis, tens of millions of unique TCR beta chains were counted across the 650 to 700 repertoires, and approximately 11 million of these chains were shared by at least two donors. Raw reads were error-corrected and collapsed into unique sequences with a nearest-neighbor algorithm that merged closely related sequences to remove PCR and sequencing errors. CDR3 sequences were aligned to IMGT reference sequences to assign V, D and J gene segments. Each retained sequence needed at least a six-nucleotide match to both a V gene segment and a J gene segment. Rearrangements were classified as productive when the CDR3 lacked stop codons and remained in frame with V and J, and all other rearrangements were classified as non-productive. Following IMGT convention, CDR3 was defined as the stretch from the second conserved V-encoded cysteine up to the conserved J-encoded phenylalanine. The earlier analysis of a few hundred of the donors excluded sequences that lacked an unambiguous match to a single V gene segment. An earlier analysis of a few hundred of the donors called V segments functional above 56.7% productive rearrangements and segregating when the between-donor standard deviation exceeded 5%. To diagnose cytomegalovirus status from the catalog of TCR beta chain sequences, a statistical classification framework was built. V and J gene assignment, in a later analysis, came from comparing TCR nucleotide sequences with IMGT/GENE-DB human TR gene sequences. In a later analysis, CDR3 sequences and most-parsimonious VDJ recombination scenarios were assigned using the TCRdist pipeline. In a later analysis, each TCR beta chain was defined by its CDR3 amino acid sequence together with its V-gene family, and reads lacking a unique V-gene family were excluded. To address suspected cross-contamination and a sequencing artifact, a later analysis removed a few hundred highly shared, low-generation-probability nucleotide sequences. A later analysis calculated a clonal expansion index for each public chain from normalized within-repertoire ranks of inferred template counts. In a later analysis, generation probabilities were computed using a VDJ recombination model fitted to out-of-frame rearrangements, and the results were checked against IGoR. In a later analysis, hypergeometric tests were used to score TCR-TCR, TCR-HLA and TCR-CMV co-occurrence, with a repertoire-size bias correction applied to TCR pairs. To estimate false discovery rates, a later analysis permuted the HLA or CMV assignments 20 times. In a later analysis, co-occurring TCRs were grouped with DBSCAN, and TCRdist sequence similarity was added when clustering was performed within HLA-allele-positive subsets. Repertoires with fewer than 30,000 or more than 120,000 public chains, plus five repertoires with anomalous nucleotide sharing, were excluded from co-occurrence clustering. Imported from immuneACCESS, the table was reduced by TCRdb to in-frame sequences with V and J called. These copies leave out some clones; in studies compared against another copy, an unresolved V gene accounts for under half, and the cause of the remainder is not known. The V and J calls and clone size come from that table; D and trimming were worked out from the DNA. A total of 150,000 to 200,000 clones appear in this sample, approximately 82% of them only once. Clones ranked in the top ten supply roughly 6.7% of the sample.

From its cysteine to its valine, the CDR3 spans 14 amino acids. Of the read, only the CDR3 DNA is kept; its 42 bases are in frame from base 1. Trimmed from V: 3 bases; trimmed from J: 4 bases; junction bases lacking a gene match: 7. From the germline V gene, CDR1 is SGHDT and CDR2 is YYEEEE. This sequence originates from a man between 50 and 59 years old in good health and CMV-seropositive. Sequencing input: PBMCs. The rearrangement joined TRBV5-6 to TRBJ2-7, with 7 junctional bases fitting TRBD1. The encoded CDR3 is CASSSWDRSYEQYV. The DNA sequence follows: TGTGCCAGCAGCTCGTGGGACAGATCTTACGAGCAGTACGTC.